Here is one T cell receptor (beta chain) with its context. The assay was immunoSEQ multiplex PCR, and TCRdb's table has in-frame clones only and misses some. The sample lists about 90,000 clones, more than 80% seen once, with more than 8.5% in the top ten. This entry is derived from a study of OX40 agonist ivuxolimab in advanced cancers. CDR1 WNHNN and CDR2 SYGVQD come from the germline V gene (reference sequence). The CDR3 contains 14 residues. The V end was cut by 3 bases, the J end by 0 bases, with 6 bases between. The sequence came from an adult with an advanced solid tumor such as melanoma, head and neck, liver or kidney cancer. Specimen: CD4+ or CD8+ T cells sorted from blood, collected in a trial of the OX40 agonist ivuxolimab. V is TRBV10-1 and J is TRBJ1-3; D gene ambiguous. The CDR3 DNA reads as TGCGCCAGCAGTGACAGAGTCTCTGGAAACACCATATATTTT. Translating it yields CASSDRVSGNTIYF.